This T cell receptor (beta chain) was documented in a study of T cell responses to AZD1222 COVID-19 vaccine. Study-wide findings and caveats: Nearly half of the spike-specific TCRs reportedly recognize variant regions that carry no mutations. Vaccination with two AZD1222 doses was followed by a rise in Spike-specific TCR breadth and depth. Across spike, vaccine-associated CD4 TCRs were found, dominant at 160-218 and 743-854. The donor group comprised mostly white British people and more females; the analysis possibly underestimated clonal diversity.

This clone appeared a few times. What it recognizes is unknown. Using immunoSEQ multiplex PCR, the repertoire was profiled, and TCRdb retains in-frame clones only, with some absent. The sample carries 150,000 to 200,000 clones, roughly 87% recorded once. The clonotype comes from an adult in good health. This material consisted of peripheral blood, taken on day 0 of AZD1222 vaccination.

CDR3 DNA: TGTGCCAGCAGCGCACCTAGCGGGAGTACGAATGAGCAGTTCTTC. Protein sequence: CASSAPSGSTNEQFF. The chain employs TRBV9 and TRBJ2-1, with 10 bases that match TRBD2. Germline V gene sequence: CDR1 SGDLS, CDR2 YYNGEE. This CDR3 region has 15 residues. V lost 3 bases and J lost 7; bases outside the gene matches: 7.